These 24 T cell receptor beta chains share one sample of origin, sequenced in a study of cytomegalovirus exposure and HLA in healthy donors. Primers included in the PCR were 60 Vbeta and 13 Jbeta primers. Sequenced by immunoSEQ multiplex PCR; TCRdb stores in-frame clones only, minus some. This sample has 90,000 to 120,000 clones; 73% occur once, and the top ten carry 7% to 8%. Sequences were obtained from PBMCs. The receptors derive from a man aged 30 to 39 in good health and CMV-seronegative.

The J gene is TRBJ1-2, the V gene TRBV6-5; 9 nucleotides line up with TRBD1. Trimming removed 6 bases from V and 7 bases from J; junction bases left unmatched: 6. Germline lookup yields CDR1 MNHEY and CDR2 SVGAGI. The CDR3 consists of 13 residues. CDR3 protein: CASRSDRGSGYTF. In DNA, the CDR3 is TGTGCCAGCAGATCCGACAGGGGGAGTGGCTACACCTTC.

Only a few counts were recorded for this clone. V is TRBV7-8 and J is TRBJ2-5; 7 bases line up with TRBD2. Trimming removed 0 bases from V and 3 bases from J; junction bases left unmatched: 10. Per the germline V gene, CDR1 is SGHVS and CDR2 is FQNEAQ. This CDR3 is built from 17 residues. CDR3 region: CASSLAVGRESEETQYF. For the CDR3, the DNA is TGTGCCAGCAGCTTAGCGGTTGGGCGGGAGTCGGAAGAGACCCAGTACTTC.

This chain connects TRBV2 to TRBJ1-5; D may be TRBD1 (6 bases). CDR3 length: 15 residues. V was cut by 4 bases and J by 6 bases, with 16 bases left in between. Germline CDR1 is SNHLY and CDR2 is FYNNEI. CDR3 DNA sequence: TGTGCCAGCAGTGGGTTTCAAGGGGGTAGTCAGCCCCAGCATTTT. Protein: CASSGFQGGSQPQHF.

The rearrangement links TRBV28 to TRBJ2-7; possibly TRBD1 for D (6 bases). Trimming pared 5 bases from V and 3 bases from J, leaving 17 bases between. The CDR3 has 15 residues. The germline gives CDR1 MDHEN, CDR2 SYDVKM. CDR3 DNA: TGTGCCAGCAGTCAAACAGGGTTGGGGCTCTACGAGCAGTACTTC. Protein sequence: CASSQTGLGLYEQYF.

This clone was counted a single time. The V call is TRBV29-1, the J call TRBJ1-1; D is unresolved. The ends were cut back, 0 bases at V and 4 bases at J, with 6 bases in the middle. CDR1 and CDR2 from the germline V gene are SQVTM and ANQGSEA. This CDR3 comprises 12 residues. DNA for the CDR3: TGCAGCGTTGAAGATAGCGCCACTGAAGCTTTCTTT. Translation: CSVEDSATEAFF.

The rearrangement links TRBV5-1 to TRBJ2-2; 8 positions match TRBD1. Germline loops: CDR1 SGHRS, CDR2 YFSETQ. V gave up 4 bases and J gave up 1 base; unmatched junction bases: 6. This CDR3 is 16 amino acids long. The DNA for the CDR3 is TGCGCCAGCAGCCCGTCCGGGACAGGGAACACCGGGGAGCTGTTTTTT. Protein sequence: CASSPSGTGNTGELFF.

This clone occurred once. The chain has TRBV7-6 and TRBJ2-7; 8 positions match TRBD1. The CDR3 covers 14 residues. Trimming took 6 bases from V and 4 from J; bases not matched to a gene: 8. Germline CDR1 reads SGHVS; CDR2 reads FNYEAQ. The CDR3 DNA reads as TGTGCCAGCAGTGGAGGACAGGGAAGATACGAGCAGTACTTC. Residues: CASSGGQGRYEQYF.

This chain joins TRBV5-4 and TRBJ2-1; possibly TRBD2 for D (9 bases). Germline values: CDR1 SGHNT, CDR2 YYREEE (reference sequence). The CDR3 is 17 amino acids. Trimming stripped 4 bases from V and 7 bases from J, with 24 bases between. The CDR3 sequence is CASSPQGAGGQSNEQFF. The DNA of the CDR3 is TGTGCCAGCAGCCCCCAGGGGGCGGGGGGGCAAAGTAATGAGCAGTTCTTC.

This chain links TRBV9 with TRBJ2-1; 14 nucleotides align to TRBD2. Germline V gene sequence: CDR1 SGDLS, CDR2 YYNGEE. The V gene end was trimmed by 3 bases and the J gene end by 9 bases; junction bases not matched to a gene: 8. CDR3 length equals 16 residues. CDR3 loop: CASSEQGLAGVAEQFF. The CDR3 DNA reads TGTGCCAGCAGCGAACAGGGACTAGCGGGAGTTGCTGAGCAGTTCTTC.

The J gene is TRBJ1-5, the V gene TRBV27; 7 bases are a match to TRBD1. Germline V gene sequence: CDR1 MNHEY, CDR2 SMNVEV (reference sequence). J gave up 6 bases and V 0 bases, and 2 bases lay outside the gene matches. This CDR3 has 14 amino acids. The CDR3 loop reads CASSLSGQAQPQHF. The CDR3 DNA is TGTGCCAGCAGTTTATCAGGACAGGCTCAGCCCCAGCATTTT.

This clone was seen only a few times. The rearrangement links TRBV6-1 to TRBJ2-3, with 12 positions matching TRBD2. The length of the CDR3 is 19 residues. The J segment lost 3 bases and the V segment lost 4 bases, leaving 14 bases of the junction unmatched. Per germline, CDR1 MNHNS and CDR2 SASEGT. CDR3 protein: CASSVQVLAGGPATDTQYF. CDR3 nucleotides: TGTGCCAGCAGTGTACAGGTCCTAGCGGGGGGGCCGGCAACAGATACGCAGTATTTT.

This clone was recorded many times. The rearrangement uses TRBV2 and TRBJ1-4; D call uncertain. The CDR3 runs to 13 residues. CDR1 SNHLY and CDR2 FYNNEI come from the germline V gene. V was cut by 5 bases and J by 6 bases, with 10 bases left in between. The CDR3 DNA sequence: TGTGCCAGCAGTTTCACGAGGGATGAAAAACTGTTTTTT. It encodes CASSFTRDEKLFF.

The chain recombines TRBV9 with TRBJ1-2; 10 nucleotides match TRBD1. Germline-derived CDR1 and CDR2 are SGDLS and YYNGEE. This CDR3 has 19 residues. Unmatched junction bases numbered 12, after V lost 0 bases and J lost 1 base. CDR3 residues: CASSVAEGGTGDRNYGYTF. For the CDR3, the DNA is TGTGCCAGCAGCGTAGCTGAGGGAGGGACAGGGGACCGTAACTATGGCTACACCTTC.

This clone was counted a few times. This CDR3 reads CASSLGVRSGANVLTF. The CDR3 nucleotides read TGCGCCAGCAGCTTGGGAGTCAGGTCTGGGGCCAACGTCCTGACTTTC. The chain links TRBV5-1 to TRBJ2-6; D remains ambiguous. The CDR3 runs to 16 residues. The germline V and J ends were trimmed by 0 bases and 1 base, with 8 bases remaining between them. Germline assignment: CDR1 SGHRS and CDR2 YFSETQ. Full variable domain (missing parts from reference TRBV5-1 and TRBJ2-6): KAGVTQTPRYLIKTRGQQVTLSCSPISGHRSVSWYQQTPGQGLQFLFEYFSETQRNKGNFPGRFSGRQFSNSRSEMNVSTLELGDSALYLCASSLGVRSGANVLTFGAGSRLTVL.

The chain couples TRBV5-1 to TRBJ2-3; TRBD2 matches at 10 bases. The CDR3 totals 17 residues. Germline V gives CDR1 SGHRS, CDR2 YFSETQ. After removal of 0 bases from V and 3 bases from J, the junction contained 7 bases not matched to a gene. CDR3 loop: CASSLAAASGGTDTQYF. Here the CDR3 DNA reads TGCGCCAGCAGCTTGGCCGCGGCTAGCGGGGGAACAGATACGCAGTATTTT.

The DNA of the CDR3 is TGTGCCAGCAGTAGGGGACTAGGAGAGACCCAGTACTTC. Translated: CASSRGLGETQYF. This chain joins TRBV27 and TRBJ2-5, with 8 bases lining up with TRBD2. J lost 4 bases, V lost 5 bases, and 3 bases had no gene match. Germline V gene sequence: CDR1 MNHEY, CDR2 SMNVEV (reference sequence). The CDR3 has 13 amino acids.

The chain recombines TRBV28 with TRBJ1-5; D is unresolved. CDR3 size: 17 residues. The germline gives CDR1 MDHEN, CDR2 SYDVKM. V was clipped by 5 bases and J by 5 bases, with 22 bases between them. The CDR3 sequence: CASSPPKVEVGYQPQHF. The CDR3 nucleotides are TGTGCCAGCAGTCCCCCGAAGGTGGAGGTTGGGTATCAGCCCCAGCATTTT.

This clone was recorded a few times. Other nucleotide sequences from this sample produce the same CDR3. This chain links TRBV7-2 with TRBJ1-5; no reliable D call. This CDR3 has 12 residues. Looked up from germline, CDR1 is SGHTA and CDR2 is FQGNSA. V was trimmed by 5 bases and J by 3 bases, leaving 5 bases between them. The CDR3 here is CASSRDNQPQHF. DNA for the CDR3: TGTGCCAGCAGCCGCGACAATCAGCCCCAGCATTTT.

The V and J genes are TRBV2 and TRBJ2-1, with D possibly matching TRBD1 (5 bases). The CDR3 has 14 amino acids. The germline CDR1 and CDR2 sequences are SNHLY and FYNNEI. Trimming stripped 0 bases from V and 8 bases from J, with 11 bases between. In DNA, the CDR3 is TGTGCCAGCAGTGAAGCGCCAGGGATCCATGAGCAGTTCTTC. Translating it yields CASSEAPGIHEQFF.

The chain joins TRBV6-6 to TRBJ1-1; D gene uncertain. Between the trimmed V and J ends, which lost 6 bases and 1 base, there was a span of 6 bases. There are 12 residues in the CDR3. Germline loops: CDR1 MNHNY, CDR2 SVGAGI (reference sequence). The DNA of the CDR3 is TGTGCCAGCAGACGCGAGAACACTGAAGCTTTCTTT. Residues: CASRRENTEAFF.

The CDR3 sequence is CAWSVLGVVGNTIYF. DNA of the CDR3: TGTGCCTGGAGTGTACTTGGAGTTGTTGGAAACACCATATATTTT. J is TRBJ1-3 and V is TRBV30; D is uncertain. CDR1 and CDR2 from the germline V gene are GTSNPN and SVGIG (reference sequence). The V end lost 0 bases, the J end lost 3 bases, and 12 bases lay between the germline ends. The CDR3 runs 15 residues.

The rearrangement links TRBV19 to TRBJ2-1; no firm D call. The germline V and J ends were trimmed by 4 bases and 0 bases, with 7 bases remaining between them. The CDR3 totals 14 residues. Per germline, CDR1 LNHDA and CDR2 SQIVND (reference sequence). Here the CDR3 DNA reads TGTGCCAGTAGTACTCCGAGCTCCTACAATGAGCAGTTCTTC. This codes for CASSTPSSYNEQFF.

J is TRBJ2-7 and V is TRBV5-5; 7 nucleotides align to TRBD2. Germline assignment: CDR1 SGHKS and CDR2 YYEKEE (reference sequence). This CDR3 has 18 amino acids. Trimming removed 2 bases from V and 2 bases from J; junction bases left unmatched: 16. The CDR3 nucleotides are TGTGCCAGCAGCTTTGGGGGGGGATTAACAGGCTCCACCTACGAGCAGTACTTC. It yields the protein CASSFGGGLTGSTYEQYF.

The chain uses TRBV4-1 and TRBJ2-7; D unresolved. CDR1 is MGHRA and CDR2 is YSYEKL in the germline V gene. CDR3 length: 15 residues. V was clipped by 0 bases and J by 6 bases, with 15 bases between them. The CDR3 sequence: CASSQESQVLSEQYF. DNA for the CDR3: TGCGCCAGCAGCCAAGAATCCCAGGTGCTGAGCGAGCAGTACTTC.